This T cell receptor beta chain was observed in a study of CD8+CD57+ T cells in acquired aplastic anemia. About the study: Across the sorted CD4+ and CD8+ cells, DNA amounts averaged about 3 ug.

Before being chosen for sequencing, patients had shown CD8+CD57+ cell expansion by flow cytometry. All patients had severe acquired aplastic anemia. As regards this clonotype: What it binds is not known.

CDR3 and TCR beta VDJ profiling relied on genomic DNA as the template. TCRdb fed the reads into MiXCR, producing one record per CDR3 protein. This sample has about 180,000 distinct CDR3 sequences, with about 60% found just once. Regarding the study as a whole: Between the patient and control groups, CD8+ Simpson's diversity did not differ significantly.

The CDR3 is made up of 16 amino acids. Trimming removed 4 bases at V and 0 bases at J, with 15 bases between. Germline V gene data show CDR1 as ENHRY and CDR2 as SYGVKD. The chain joins TRBV10-3 to TRBJ2-5; D perhaps matches TRBD1 (6 bases). This TCR derives from a human donor with aplastic anemia. The source material was sorted CD4+, CD8+, or CD8+CD57+ T cells (not recorded which) from PBMCs. For the CDR3, the DNA is TGTGCCATCAGTGTGGGTACAGGGCCGAACCAAGAGACCCAGTACTTC. Translating gives CAISVGTGPNQETQYF.